The clone carrying this T cell receptor beta chain was detected only a few times. Its antigen is currently unknown. The data were taken from a study of OX40 agonist ivuxolimab in advanced cancers. Study-wide background: At 0.01 to 10 mg/kg, ivuxolimab was administered intravenously to patients every 2 weeks. The study's findings and limits: Expanded clones belonging to CD8+ T cells outnumbered, on average, those of CD4+.

Sequencing used immunoSEQ multiplex PCR; TCRdb keeps in-frame clones, though not all of them. The table records approximately 77,000 clones, around four fifths of them present only once. The TCR was taken from an adult with an advanced solid tumor such as melanoma, head and neck, liver or kidney cancer. The sequences come from CD4+ or CD8+ T cells sorted from blood, collected in a trial of the OX40 agonist ivuxolimab.

The CDR3 region has the DNA TGCGCCAGCAGCCTCCGACAGGGGTATAGCAATCAGCCCCAGCATTTT. This sequence encodes CASSLRQGYSNQPQHF. V is TRBV4-1 and J is TRBJ1-5; 8 positions match TRBD1. The length of the CDR3 is 16 residues. The junction had 5 bases not matched to a gene; V was cut back by 4 bases and J by 0 bases. The germline CDR1 and CDR2 sequences are MGHRA and YSYEKL.